These T cell receptor beta chains were read from a single sample in a study of shared clonotypes between healthy human individuals. Clones were read by immunoSEQ multiplex PCR, and TCRdb kept only the in-frame ones, dropping some. Altogether some 530,000 clones are present, approximately 82% being singletons, with the ten largest covering more than 10%. Sequencing was carried out using PBMCs. The receptors come from a woman in her 40s in good health. Some clones in this sample may be carry-over from other donors' samples. CDR3s include the opening cysteine and the closing phenylalanine or tryptophan. D genes are given only for firm matches. Clone size is not always given. Where it is, it says once, few, many or a class for expanded clones.

>.|TRBV19|TRBD2|TRBJ2-7
CASSKTSGSYEQYF
TGTGCCAGTAGCAAAACTAGCGGATCCTACGAGCAGTACTTC
>many|TRBV4-1|.|TRBJ1-4
CASSQQGNRNEKLFF
TGCGCCAGCAGCCAACAGGGGAATCGGAATGAAAAACTGTTTTTT
>.|TRBV5-4|.|TRBJ2-1
CASSLEVEQFF
TGTGCCAGCAGCTTGGAGGTTGAGCAGTTCTTC
>.|TRBV18|TRBD2|TRBJ2-1
CASSPPGLAGENEQFF
TGTGCCAGCTCACCACCGGGACTAGCGGGAGAGAATGAGCAGTTCTTC
>.|TRBV28|.|TRBJ1-1
CASSLRGFTEAFF
TGTGCCAGCAGTTTGCGGGGGTTTACTGAAGCTTTCTTT
>.|TRBV27|.|TRBJ1-2
CASRVGPGSYTF
TGTGCCAGCAGGGTAGGTCCCGGAAGCTACACCTTC
>.|TRBV5-1|.|TRBJ2-5
CASSWGAGDLETQYF
TGCGCCAGCAGCTGGGGGGCGGGAGATCTAGAGACCCAGTACTTC
>.|TRBV28|TRBD1|TRBJ2-1
CASSPTGYDRGLTNEQFF
TGTGCCAGCAGTCCCACCGGATATGACAGGGGGCTTACTAATGAGCAGTTCTTC
>.|TRBV2|.|TRBJ1-5
CASRDEVVYNQPQHF
TGTGCCAGCAGGGATGAAGTCGTCTACAATCAGCCCCAGCATTTT
>few|TRBV6-4|TRBD1|TRBJ2-1
CASSDEGQGSYNEQFF
TGTGCCAGCAGTGACGAGGGACAGGGGTCCTACAATGAGCAGTTCTTC
>few|TRBV28|.|TRBJ1-5
CASGFLYQPQHF
TGTGCCAGCGGGTTTCTTTATCAGCCCCAGCATTTT
>.|TRBV29-1|TRBD2|TRBJ2-3
CSATARGGSDTQYF
TGCAGCGCAACCGCCCGGGGGGGGTCAGATACGCAGTATTTT
>.|TRBV19|.|TRBJ1-1
CASSRGRGTEAFF
TGTGCCAGCTCGAGGGGCAGGGGAACTGAAGCTTTCTTT
>.|TRBV9|.|TRBJ1-1
CASSPYTNTEAFF
TGTGCCAGCAGCCCCTATACGAACACTGAAGCTTTCTTT
>.|TRBV11-2|.|TRBJ1-1
CASRRTAEAFF
TGTGCCAGCAGGCGAACAGCAGAAGCTTTCTTT
>.|TRBV7-2|.|TRBJ2-2
CASSPFTNTGELFF
TGTGCCAGCAGCCCATTCACGAACACCGGGGAGCTGTTTTTT
>.|TRBV9|.|TRBJ1-2
CASSDNLGTDYGYTF
TGTGCCAGCAGCGACAACCTCGGGACCGACTATGGCTACACCTTC
>.|TRBV10-3|.|TRBJ2-3
CAIRQEPTDTQYF
TGTGCCATCAGACAGGAACCCACAGATACGCAGTATTTT
>.|TRBV28|TRBD1|TRBJ2-7
CASSLRQGGILVEQYF
TGTGCCAGCAGTTTAAGACAGGGGGGAATTCTGGTTGAGCAGTACTTC
>.|TRBV27|.|TRBJ2-5
CASRLRETQYF
TGTGCCAGCAGGCTACGAGAGACCCAGTACTTC
>.|TRBV2|.|TRBJ2-5
CASSAGSKETQYF
TGTGCCAGCAGCGCCGGGTCCAAAGAGACCCAGTACTTC
>.|TRBV30|.|TRBJ2-4
CAWSDGGDIQYF
TGTGCCTGGAGTGACGGGGGCGACATTCAGTACTTC
>.|TRBV28|TRBD2|TRBJ2-7
CASTSPGTSGTLGGEQYF
TGTGCCAGCACCTCCCCCGGGACTAGCGGGACTCTCGGGGGCGAGCAGTACTTC
>few|TRBV7-9|TRBD1|TRBJ1-4
CASSPGTGFKDEKLFF
TGTGCCAGCAGCCCCGGGACAGGGTTTAAGGATGAAAAACTGTTTTTT
>.|TRBV6-1|.|TRBJ1-3
CASSFEAGRNTIYF
TGTGCCAGCAGCTTTGAGGCAGGGCGAAACACCATATATTTT
>.|TRBV2|TRBD2|TRBJ2-5
CAGSYGTSGRPEYF
TGTGCCGGCAGCTATGGGACTAGCGGGAGGCCGGAGTACTTC
>.|TRBV10-3|.|TRBJ2-7
CAIRGTSSSYEQYF
TGTGCCATCAGAGGGACATCTAGCTCCTACGAGCAGTACTTC
>.|TRBV5-1|TRBD2|TRBJ2-7
CASSPPLGAREDPYEQYF
TGCGCCAGCAGCCCGCCTCTGGGGGCGCGGGAGGATCCGTACGAGCAGTACTTC
>.|TRBV6-5|TRBD1|TRBJ2-7
CASSYSTGGFYEQYF
TGTGCCAGCAGTTACTCGACAGGGGGCTTTTACGAGCAGTACTTC
>.|TRBV9|.|TRBJ1-3
CASSTRLGAGNTIYF
TGTGCCAGCAGCACAAGGCTGGGGGCTGGAAACACCATATATTTT
>.|TRBV18|.|TRBJ2-5
CASSLNPGLEETQYF
TGTGCCAGCTCACTAAACCCGGGACTCGAAGAGACCCAGTACTTC
>.|TRBV28|.|TRBJ1-1
CASSSPTGGGTEAFF
TGTGCCAGCAGTTCTCCAACAGGAGGTGGCACTGAAGCTTTCTTT
>.|TRBV28|.|TRBJ2-3
CASSFGLGERDTQYF
TGTGCCAGCAGTTTCGGGCTGGGCGAACGCGATACGCAGTATTTT
>.|TRBV25-1|TRBD2|TRBJ2-4
CASSGTSGFKNIQYF
TGTGCCAGCAGTGGAACTAGCGGGTTCAAAAACATTCAGTACTTC
>.|TRBV28|TRBD2|TRBJ2-5
CASSTRTSARTPQETQYF
TGTGCCAGCAGTACTCGGACTAGCGCGCGGACTCCTCAAGAGACCCAGTACTTC
>.|TRBV19|.|TRBJ1-5
CASSPADGAWQPQHF
TGTGCCAGTAGTCCCGCGGATGGGGCCTGGCAGCCCCAGCATTTT
>.|TRBV18|.|TRBJ2-3
CASTPEGKESTDTQYF
TGTGCCAGCACACCGGAGGGGAAAGAAAGCACAGATACGCAGTATTTT
>.|TRBV2|.|TRBJ2-5
CASSPGQPTKYF
TGTGCCAGCAGTCCTGGGCAGCCGACAAAGTACTTC
>once|TRBV28|.|TRBJ1-4
CASSSRAGSFTNEKLFF
TGTGCCAGCAGTTCCCGGGCAGGGAGTTTTACTAATGAAAAACTGTTTTTT
>.|TRBV9|TRBD1|TRBJ2-5
CASSRQGLVQETQYF
TGTGCCAGCAGCCGACAGGGGTTGGTGCAAGAGACCCAGTACTTC
>many|TRBV6-1|.|TRBJ2-7
CATREWGAQNEQYF
TGTGCCACCCGGGAATGGGGTGCCCAGAACGAGCAGTACTTC
>few|TRBV4-2|.|TRBJ1-2
CASSQDFQENGYTF
TGTGCCAGCAGCCAAGACTTCCAGGAAAATGGCTACACCTTC